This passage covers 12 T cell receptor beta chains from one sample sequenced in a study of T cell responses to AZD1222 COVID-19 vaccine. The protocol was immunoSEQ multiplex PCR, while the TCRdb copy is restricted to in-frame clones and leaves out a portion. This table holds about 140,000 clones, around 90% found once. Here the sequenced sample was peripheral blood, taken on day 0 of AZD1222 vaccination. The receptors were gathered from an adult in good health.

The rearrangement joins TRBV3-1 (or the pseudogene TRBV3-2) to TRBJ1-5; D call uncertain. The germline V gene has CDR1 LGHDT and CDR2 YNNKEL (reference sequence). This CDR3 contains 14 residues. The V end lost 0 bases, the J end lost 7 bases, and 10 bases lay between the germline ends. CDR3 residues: CASSQDKVYQPQHF. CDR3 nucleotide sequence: TGTGCCAGCAGCCAAGACAAGGTCTACCAGCCCCAGCATTTT.

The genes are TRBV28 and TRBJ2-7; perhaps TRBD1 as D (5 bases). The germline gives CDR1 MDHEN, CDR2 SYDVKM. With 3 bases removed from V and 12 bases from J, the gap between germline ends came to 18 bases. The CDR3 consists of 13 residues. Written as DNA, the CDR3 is TGTGCCAGCAGTTTTGAGGCAGCCACCAGGGTGTACTTC. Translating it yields CASSFEAATRVYF. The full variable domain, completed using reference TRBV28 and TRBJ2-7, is DVKVTQSSRYLVKRTGEKVFLECVQDMDHENMFWYRQDPGLGLRLIYFSYDVKMKEKGDIPEGYSVSREKKERFSLILESASTNQTSMYLCASSFEAATRVYFGPGTRLTVT.

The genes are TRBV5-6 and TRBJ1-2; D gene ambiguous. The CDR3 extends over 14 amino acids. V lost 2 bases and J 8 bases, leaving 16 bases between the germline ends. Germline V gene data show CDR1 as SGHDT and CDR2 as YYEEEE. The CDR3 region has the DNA TGTGCCAGCAGCTTAGGTTCCGGAAGTCGCGGCTACACCTTC. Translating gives CASSLGSGSRGYTF.

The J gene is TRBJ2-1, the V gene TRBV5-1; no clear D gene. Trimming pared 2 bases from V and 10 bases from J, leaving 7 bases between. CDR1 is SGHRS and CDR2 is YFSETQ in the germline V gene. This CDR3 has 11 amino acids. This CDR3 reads CASSFPGEQFF. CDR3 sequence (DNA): TGCGCCAGCAGCTTCCCTGGGGAGCAGTTCTTC. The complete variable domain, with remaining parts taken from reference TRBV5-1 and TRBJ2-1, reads KAGVTQTPRYLIKTRGQQVTLSCSPISGHRSVSWYQQTPGQGLQFLFEYFSETQRNKGNFPGRFSGRQFSNSRSEMNVSTLELGDSALYLCASSFPGEQFFGPGTRLTVL.

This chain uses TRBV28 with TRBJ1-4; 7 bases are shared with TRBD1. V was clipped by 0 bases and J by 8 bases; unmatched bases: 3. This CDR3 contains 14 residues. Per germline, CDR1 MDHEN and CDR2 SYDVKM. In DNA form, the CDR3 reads TGTGCCAGCAGTTTATGGGCAGGGGGGGAAAAACTGTTTTTT. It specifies CASSLWAGGEKLFF.

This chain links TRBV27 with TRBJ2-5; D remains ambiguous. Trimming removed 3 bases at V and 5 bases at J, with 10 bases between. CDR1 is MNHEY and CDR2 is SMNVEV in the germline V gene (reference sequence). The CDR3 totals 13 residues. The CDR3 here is CASSLAAQETQYF. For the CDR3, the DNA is TGTGCCAGCAGTTTGGCAGCCCAGGAGACCCAGTACTTC.

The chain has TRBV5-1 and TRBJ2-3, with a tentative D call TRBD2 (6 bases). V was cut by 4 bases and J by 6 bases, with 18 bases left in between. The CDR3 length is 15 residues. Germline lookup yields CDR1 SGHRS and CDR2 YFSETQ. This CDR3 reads CASSPLDDGGDTQYF. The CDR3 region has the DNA TGCGCCAGCAGCCCCCTCGATGACGGAGGGGATACGCAGTATTTT.

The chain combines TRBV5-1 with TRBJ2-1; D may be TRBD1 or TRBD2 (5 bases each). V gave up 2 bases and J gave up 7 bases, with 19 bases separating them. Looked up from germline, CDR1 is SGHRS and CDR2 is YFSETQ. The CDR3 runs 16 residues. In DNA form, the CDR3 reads TGCGCCAGCAGCTTCAAACCGGGACCCTTGGGGAATGAGCAGTTCTTC. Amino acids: CASSFKPGPLGNEQFF.

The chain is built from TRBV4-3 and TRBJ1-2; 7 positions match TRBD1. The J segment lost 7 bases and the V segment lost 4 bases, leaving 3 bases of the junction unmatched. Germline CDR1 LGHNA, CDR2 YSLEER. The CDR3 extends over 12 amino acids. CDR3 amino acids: CASSPDRAGYTF. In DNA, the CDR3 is TGCGCCAGCAGCCCCGACAGGGCTGGCTACACCTTC.

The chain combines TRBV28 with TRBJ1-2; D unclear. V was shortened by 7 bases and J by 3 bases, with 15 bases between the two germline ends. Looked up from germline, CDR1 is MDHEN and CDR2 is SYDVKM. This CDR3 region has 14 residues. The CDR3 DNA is TGTGCCAGCACCCCCGGCCTCATAGACTATGGCTACACCTTC. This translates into CASTPGLIDYGYTF.

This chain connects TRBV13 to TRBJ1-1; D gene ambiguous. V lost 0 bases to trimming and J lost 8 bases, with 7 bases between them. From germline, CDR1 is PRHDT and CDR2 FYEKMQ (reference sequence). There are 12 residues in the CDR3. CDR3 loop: CASSLGKQEAFF. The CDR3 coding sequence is TGTGCCAGCAGCTTAGGGAAGCAGGAAGCTTTCTTT.

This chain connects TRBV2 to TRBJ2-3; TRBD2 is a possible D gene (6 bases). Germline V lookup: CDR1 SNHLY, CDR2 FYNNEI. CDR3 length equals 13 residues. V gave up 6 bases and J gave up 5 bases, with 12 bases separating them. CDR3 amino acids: CASRIEAGDTQYF. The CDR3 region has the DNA TGTGCCAGCAGAATCGAAGCGGGAGATACGCAGTATTTT.